This T cell receptor beta chain was profiled in a study of cytomegalovirus exposure and HLA in healthy donors. Study-wide context: The same platform was used for the roughly 120 validation repertoires and the roughly 600 first-cohort repertoires, a later analysis reported. Study results and limitations: In vitro, a few CMV-associated chains proved specific for CMV antigens.

This clone was seen only once. Its antigen remains unidentified. Sequencing was performed with immunoSEQ multiplex PCR; in TCRdb, only in-frame clones are kept and a portion is missing. Among about 44,000 clones listed, more than 85% were seen once. From the roughly 120-subject validation cohort, which was separate from the roughly 700-subject first cohort, the donors were drawn. The CDR3 consists of 15 residues. V lost 2 bases, J lost 7 bases, and 19 bases lay in between. Germline CDR1 reads SGHRS; CDR2 reads YFSETQ. The source is a woman aged 18 to 35 in good health and CMV-seronegative. V and J are TRBV5-1 and TRBJ2-7, with a possible D match to TRBD2 (7 bases). Sequencing was performed on PBMCs. The CDR3 is CASSFLDRGAREQYF. The DNA of the CDR3 is TGCGCCAGCAGCTTTCTCGATCGGGGGGCGCGGGAGCAGTACTTC.